This is a list of T cell receptor beta chains from one sample in a study of blood T cell repertoires in COVID-19. TCRdb keeps only in-frame clones here, not all; method: immunoSEQ multiplex PCR. The repertoire holds around 120,000 clones, approximately 84% seen once, with less than 9% in the top ten. Sequencing was carried out using peripheral blood. These receptors were obtained from a man in his 70s with active or convalescent COVID-19. Both conserved end residues are trimmed from each CDR3. Fields, in order: J gene, clone size, V gene, CDR3 protein. Size is stated for part of the rows, as once, few or many counts, or as a class when the clone is expanded.

J: TRBJ2-7
size: -
V: TRBV4-2
CDR3: ASSRAGTYEQY

J: TRBJ2-1
size: many
V: TRBV2
CDR3: ASSESGKQTNEQF

J: TRBJ2-1
size: -
V: TRBV4-2
CDR3: ASSQDGRGGNEQF

J: TRBJ1-2
size: -
V: TRBV14
CDR3: ASSQDSAGINGYT

J: TRBJ1-2
size: -
V: TRBV30
CDR3: AWRRQALQGSGYT

J: TRBJ2-2
size: -
V: TRBV29-1
CDR3: SVDRTNTGELF

J: TRBJ1-2
size: -
V: TRBV5-1
CDR3: ASSFNTGTGDT

J: TRBJ2-3
size: -
V: TRBV19
CDR3: ASRGLAGVDTQY

J: TRBJ1-4
size: -
V: TRBV9
CDR3: ASSAKGATNEKLF

J: TRBJ1-3
size: -
V: TRBV7-9
CDR3: ASSLVIEIGRGNTIY

J: TRBJ2-5
size: -
V: TRBV2
CDR3: ASSELAGTPQETQY

J: TRBJ1-5
size: once
V: TRBV5-1
CDR3: ASSLEAGSNQPQH

J: TRBJ1-2
size: few
V: TRBV27
CDR3: ASSLFPGLDGYT

J: TRBJ2-3
size: -
V: TRBV4-3
CDR3: ASSQDGTASRPDTQY

J: TRBJ2-5
size: -
V: TRBV29-1
CDR3: SVDGESGVRETQY

J: TRBJ2-7
size: once
V: TRBV21-1
CDR3: ASSKGTRGYEQY

J: TRBJ2-7
size: -
V: TRBV4-1
CDR3: ASSQGTSGASSSYEQY

J: TRBJ2-2
size: once
V: TRBV5-1
CDR3: ASSLTANTGELF

J: TRBJ2-5
size: -
V: TRBV11-2
CDR3: ASSGDRWEETQY

J: TRBJ2-1
size: -
V: TRBV28
CDR3: ASGWDRGYNEQF

J: TRBJ1-1
size: -
V: TRBV5-5
CDR3: ASSWGTGINTEAF

J: TRBJ2-3
size: -
V: TRBV7-3
CDR3: ASSLKGGASSTQY

J: TRBJ1-1
size: once
V: TRBV6-2/TRBV6-3
CDR3: ASSRARAGQVNTEAF

J: TRBJ1-5
size: once
V: TRBV2
CDR3: ASSAQGVGQPQH

J: TRBJ2-7
size: -
V: TRBV30
CDR3: AWSPTGIPSYEQY

J: TRBJ2-7
size: few
V: TRBV6-6
CDR3: ASSYSTGFHYEQY

J: TRBJ1-1
size: -
V: TRBV7-2
CDR3: ASSRDRVNTEAF

J: TRBJ2-1
size: -
V: TRBV5-1
CDR3: ASSVGTNSNNEQF

J: TRBJ1-5
size: -
V: TRBV5-8
CDR3: ASSLGAQPQH

J: TRBJ2-7
size: few
V: TRBV6-5
CDR3: ASSFDSPAYEQY

J: TRBJ1-6
size: -
V: TRBV27
CDR3: ASTTRAGGNSPLH

J: TRBJ1-3
size: -
V: TRBV6-5
CDR3: ASSRTGAGNTIY

J: TRBJ2-7
size: few
V: TRBV19
CDR3: ASSIEGTGRLRSINEQY

J: TRBJ1-4
size: -
V: TRBV7-9
CDR3: ASSSTEKLF

J: TRBJ1-3
size: -
V: TRBV27
CDR3: ASSSRQGHRTIY

J: TRBJ1-4
size: -
V: TRBV18
CDR3: ASRAGNEKLF

J: TRBJ1-5
size: once
V: TRBV6-2/TRBV6-3
CDR3: ASSAPGPQH

J: TRBJ2-7
size: -
V: TRBV18
CDR3: ASSPMGQYSYEQY

J: TRBJ2-1
size: -
V: TRBV7-2
CDR3: ASSTGTGGYEQF

J: TRBJ2-7
size: -
V: TRBV27
CDR3: ASRTELDSYEQY

J: TRBJ2-7
size: -
V: TRBV3-1/TRBV3-2
CDR3: ASSLRQGEQY

J: TRBJ2-3
size: -
V: TRBV29-1
CDR3: SVLGGLAARLNTDTQY

J: TRBJ1-1
size: -
V: TRBV5-4
CDR3: ASSLGARGRPDGTEAF

J: TRBJ1-6
size: -
V: TRBV6-5
CDR3: ASSPLTGNSPLH

J: TRBJ1-1
size: -
V: TRBV2
CDR3: ASSEQGLNTEAF

J: TRBJ1-1
size: once
V: TRBV5-1
CDR3: ASSYQENTEAF

J: TRBJ2-7
size: -
V: TRBV5-5
CDR3: ASSLEPGQRYEQY

J: TRBJ1-2
size: once
V: TRBV28
CDR3: ASSLLAGTGGFGYT

J: TRBJ2-1
size: -
V: TRBV3-1/TRBV3-2
CDR3: ASSHNPSGRAEQF

J: TRBJ1-2
size: -
V: TRBV6-5
CDR3: ASSPDSLYGYT

J: TRBJ1-1
size: -
V: TRBV25-1
CDR3: ASSEIGAGNTEAF